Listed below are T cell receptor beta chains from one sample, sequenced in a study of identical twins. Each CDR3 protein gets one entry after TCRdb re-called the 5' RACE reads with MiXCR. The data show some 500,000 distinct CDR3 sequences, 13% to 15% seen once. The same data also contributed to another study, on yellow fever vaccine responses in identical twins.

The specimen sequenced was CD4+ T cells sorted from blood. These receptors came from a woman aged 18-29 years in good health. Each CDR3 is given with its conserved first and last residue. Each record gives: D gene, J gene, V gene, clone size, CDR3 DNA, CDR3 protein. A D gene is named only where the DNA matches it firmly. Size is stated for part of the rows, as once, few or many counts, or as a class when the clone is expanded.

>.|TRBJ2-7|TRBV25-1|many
TGTGCCAGCAGAGAGGGGTTGGGCGAGCAGTACTTC
CASREGLGEQYF
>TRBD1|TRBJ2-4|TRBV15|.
TGTGCCACCAGCAGGACCGGGACAGGTCCTATAGCCAAAAACATTCAGTACTTC
CATSRTGTGPIAKNIQYF
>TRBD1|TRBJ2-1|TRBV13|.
TGTGCCAGCAGCTTAGGCCTCCAGGGGGCTTACAATGAGCAGTTCTTC
CASSLGLQGAYNEQFF
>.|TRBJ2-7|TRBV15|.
TGTGCCACCAGCAGCGGGGGGCCGAGCCACGAGCAGTACTTC
CATSSGGPSHEQYF
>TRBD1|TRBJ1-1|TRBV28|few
TGTGCCAGCAGCGTAGACAGGGAAAGGCGTCTACTAAATCGGGCTTTCTTT
CASSVDRERRLLNRAFF
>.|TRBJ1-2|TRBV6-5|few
TGTGCCAGCAGTTACTCGATATTCAGGGACGAGGGAGCCTACACCTTC
CASSYSIFRDEGAYTF
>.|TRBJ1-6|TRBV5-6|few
TGTGCCAGCAGTTTTGGTGGGGGGACCCTTAATTCACCCCTCCACTTT
CASSFGGGTLNSPLHF
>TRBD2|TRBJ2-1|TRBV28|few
TGTGCCAGCAGTTTCCCTAGCGGGGTCTACAATGAGCAGTTCTTC
CASSFPSGVYNEQFF
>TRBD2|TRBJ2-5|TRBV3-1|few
TGTGCCAGCAGCCACAGGACTAGCGGGAGGTATGAGACCCAGTACTTC
CASSHRTSGRYETQYF
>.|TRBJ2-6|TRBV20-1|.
TGCAGTGCTAGAGATCTGACGGTTTTCGGCCCGAACGTCCTGACTTTC
CSARDLTVFGPNVLTF
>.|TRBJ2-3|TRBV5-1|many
TGCGCCAGCAGCTTGGGGCGAGACGGGAGCACAGATACGCAGTATTTT
CASSLGRDGSTDTQYF
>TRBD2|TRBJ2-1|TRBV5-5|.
TGTGCCAGCAGCTCATCGACTAGCGGATACAATGAGCAGTTCTTC
CASSSSTSGYNEQFF
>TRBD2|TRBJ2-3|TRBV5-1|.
TGCGCCAGCAGGACTAGCGGGGGGGGCACAGATACGCAGTATTTT
CASRTSGGGTDTQYF
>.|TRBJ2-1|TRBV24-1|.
TGTGCCACCAGTGATGGCGGTGGGTCCAGCTCCTACAATGAGCAGTTCTTC
CATSDGGGSSSYNEQFF
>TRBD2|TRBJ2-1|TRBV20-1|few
TGCAGTGCTATCCCCGGGGCCCTAGCGGGAGTTTTTTATGAGCAGTTCTTC
CSAIPGALAGVFYEQFF
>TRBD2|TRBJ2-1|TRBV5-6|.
TGTGCCAGCAGCCAGCCGGGACTAGCGGACACCTACAATGAGCAGTTCTTC
CASSQPGLADTYNEQFF
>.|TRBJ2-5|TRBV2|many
TGTGCCAGCAATCCGGGGAGAGAGACCCAGTACTTC
CASNPGRETQYF
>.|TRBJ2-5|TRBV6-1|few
TGTGCCAGCACCTCTCGTTCGGCCGGGACCCAGTACTTC
CASTSRSAGTQYF
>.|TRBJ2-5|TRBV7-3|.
TGTGCCAGCAGCGGGGGCAGGGCGGTTCAAGAGACCCAGTACTTC
CASSGGRAVQETQYF
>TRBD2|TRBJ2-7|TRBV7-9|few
TGTGCCAGCAGCTTAGCTAGCGGGGAAGGGTCCTACGAGCAGTACTTC
CASSLASGEGSYEQYF
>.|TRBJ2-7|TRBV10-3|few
TGTGCCATCAGTGAGTCATCTTCGGGCATCTACGAGCAGTACTTC
CAISESSSGIYEQYF
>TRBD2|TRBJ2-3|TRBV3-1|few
TGTGCCAGCAGCCACCGACGCAGCGGGGACACAGATACGCAGTATTTT
CASSHRRSGDTDTQYF
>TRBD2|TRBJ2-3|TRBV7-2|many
TGTGCCAGCAGCCCCCGGACTAGCGGCCCAAAGGATACGCAGTATTTT
CASSPRTSGPKDTQYF
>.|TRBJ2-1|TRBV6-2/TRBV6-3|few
TGTGCCAGCAGTTACCTCGCGACCTACAATGAGCAGTTCTTC
CASSYLATYNEQFF
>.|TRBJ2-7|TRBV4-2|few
TGTGCCAGCAGCCAAGGAGGGACCCTTCCCTACGAGCAGTACTTC
CASSQGGTLPYEQYF
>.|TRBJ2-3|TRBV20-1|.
TGCAGTGCTAGTGTTCGGCAAACCGGGGCTACAGATACGCAGTATTTT
CSASVRQTGATDTQYF
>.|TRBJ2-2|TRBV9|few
TGTGCCAGCAGCGTAGAGGTATTCACCGGGGAGCTGTTTTTT
CASSVEVFTGELFF
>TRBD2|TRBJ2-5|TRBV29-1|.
TGCAGCGTTCCCCGTCGTCCGGAGCGGGGGGGGGAGACCCAGTACTTC
CSVPRRPERGGETQYF
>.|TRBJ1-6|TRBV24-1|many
TGTGCCACCAGTCGGCCAATAAGGAATTCACCCCTCCACTTT
CATSRPIRNSPLHF
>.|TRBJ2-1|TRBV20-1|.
TGCAGTGCTTGGGGGGGCGTCGAGAGGCACAATGAGCAGTTCTTC
CSAWGGVERHNEQFF
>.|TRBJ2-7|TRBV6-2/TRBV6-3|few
TGTGCCAGCAGTTACCCGGGGACGCAATTACCGGCCCCGTGGGGGGAAGAGCAGTACTTC
CASSYPGTQLPAPWGEEQYF
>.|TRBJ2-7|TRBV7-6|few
TGTGCCAGCAGCTTACGACAGAGCTCCTACGAGCAGTACTTC
CASSLRQSSYEQYF
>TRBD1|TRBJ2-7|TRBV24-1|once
TGTGCCACCAGTGACTCTCGACAGGGATCCTGTGAGCAGTACTTC
CATSDSRQGSCEQYF
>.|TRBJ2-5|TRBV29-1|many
TGCAGCGTTCCATGGCCAAAAGAGACCCAGTACTTC
CSVPWPKETQYF
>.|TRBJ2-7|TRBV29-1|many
TGCAGCGTGGCGAGCGACCATTCCTACGAGCAGTACTTC
CSVASDHSYEQYF
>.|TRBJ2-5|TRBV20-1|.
TGCAGTGCTATCCCCCTCCTAGCGGCAAGGGGGGAGACCCAGTACTTC
CSAIPLLAARGETQYF
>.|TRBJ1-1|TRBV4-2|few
TGTGCCAGCAGCCAAGATTCGGGGGCGCAGCCTGAAGCTTTCTTT
CASSQDSGAQPEAFF
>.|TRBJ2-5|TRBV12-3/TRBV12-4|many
TGTGCCAGCAGTACCCTGTTGGAGACCCAGTACTTC
CASSTLLETQYF
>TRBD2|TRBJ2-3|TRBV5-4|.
TGTGCCAGCAGTCATACTAGCGGTACTCGCACAGATACGCAGTATTTT
CASSHTSGTRTDTQYF
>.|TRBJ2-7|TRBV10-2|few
TGCGCCAGCAGGGGGGAGCCCACCTACGAGCAGTACTTC
CASRGEPTYEQYF
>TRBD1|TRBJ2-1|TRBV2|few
TGTGCCTGCCGGGACAGGGCCTACAATGAGCAGTTCTTC
CACRDRAYNEQFF
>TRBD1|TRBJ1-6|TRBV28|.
TGTGCCAGCAGTTCACGGGACAGGGACGATTCACCCCTCCACTTT
CASSSRDRDDSPLHF
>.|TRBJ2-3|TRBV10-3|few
TGTGCCATCAGCGAGGAACTTCGCGTAGATACGCAGTATTTT
CAISEELRVDTQYF
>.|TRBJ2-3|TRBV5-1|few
TGCGCCAGCAGCCCGTGGGGCGGGAAGAGCACAGATACGCAGTATTTT
CASSPWGGKSTDTQYF
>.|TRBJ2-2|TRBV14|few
TGTGCCAGCCGGCAGGGCAACCACGGGGAGCTGTTTTTT
CASRQGNHGELFF
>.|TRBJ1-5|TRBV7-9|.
TGTGCCAGCAGCTTATCAGGAGCTACGATTCAGCCCCAGCATTTT
CASSLSGATIQPQHF
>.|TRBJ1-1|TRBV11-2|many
TGTGCCAGCAGCCCCACGACAGGGAACACTGAAGCTTTCTTT
CASSPTTGNTEAFF
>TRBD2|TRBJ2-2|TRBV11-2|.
TGTGCCAGCAGCAGCGGGGGGCAAGACACCGGGGAGCTGTTTTTT
CASSSGGQDTGELFF
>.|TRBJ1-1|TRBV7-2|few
TGTGCCAGCAGCTTAGGGGGTACGACGGGCACTGAAGCTTTCTTT
CASSLGGTTGTEAFF
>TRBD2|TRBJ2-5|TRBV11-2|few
TGTGCCAGCAGCTTAGGCACACTAGCGGGAGGGCCTGGAGAGACCCAGTACTTC
CASSLGTLAGGPGETQYF
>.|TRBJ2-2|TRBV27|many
TGTGCCAGCAGTTTATTCACCGGGGAGCTGTTTTTT
CASSLFTGELFF
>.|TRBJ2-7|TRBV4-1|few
TGCGCCAGCAGCGTTCTTTTTGGACAGCGCTCCTACGAGCAGTACTTC
CASSVLFGQRSYEQYF
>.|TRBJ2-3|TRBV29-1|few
TGCAGCGTTGACAGGGGTGATACGCAGTATTTT
CSVDRGDTQYF
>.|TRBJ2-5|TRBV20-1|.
TGCAGTGCCGCACGGGTAACCGTGGGGGAGACCCAGTACTTC
CSAARVTVGETQYF
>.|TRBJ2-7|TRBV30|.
TGTGCCTGGAGTGTTGGGGACACACGCGAGCAGTACTTC
CAWSVGDTREQYF
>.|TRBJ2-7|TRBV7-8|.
TGTGCCAGCAGCTTACGAAGTAAGACTAGTTCTCCTGCGGTGCAGTACTTC
CASSLRSKTSSPAVQYF
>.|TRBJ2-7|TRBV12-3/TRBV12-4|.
TGTGCCAGCAGTTTACGGCCGAAGGGCAGCTCCTACGAGCAGTACTTC
CASSLRPKGSSYEQYF
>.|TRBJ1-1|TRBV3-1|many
TGTGCCAGCAGCCAAGATATCGGGAACACTGAAGCTTTCTTT
CASSQDIGNTEAFF
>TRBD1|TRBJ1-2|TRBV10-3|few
TGTGCCATCAGTGACCCCGGGACAGGGTTGTATGGCTACACCTTC
CAISDPGTGLYGYTF
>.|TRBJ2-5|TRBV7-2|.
TGTGCCAGCAGCACTCGGGACTCCCGTTTCGGCGAGACCCAGTACTTC
CASSTRDSRFGETQYF